What follows are 18 T cell receptor beta chains derived from one specimen sequenced in a study of control samples from healthy donors and cancer patients. Clones were sequenced by immunoSEQ multiplex PCR, and TCRdb holds only the in-frame ones, with some missing. The sample has some 130,000 clones, roughly 90% seen once. The specimen sequenced was blood. These receptors came from a man in his late teens or twenties in good health.

This chain joins TRBV27 and TRBJ1-5, with a tentative D call TRBD1 (5 bases). This CDR3 has 14 amino acids. The V gene lost 3 bases and the J gene lost 1 base, with 7 bases spanning the gap. Looked up from germline, CDR1 is MNHEY and CDR2 is SMNVEV (reference sequence). This CDR3 is CASSFRQSNQPQHF. The CDR3 region has the DNA TGTGCCAGCAGTTTTCGACAGAGCAATCAGCCCCAGCATTTT.

The J gene is TRBJ2-5, the V gene TRBV30, with 9 bases that match TRBD2. This CDR3 is built from 22 residues. Per germline, CDR1 GTSNPN and CDR2 SVGIG (reference sequence). J lost 5 bases, V lost 0 bases, and 28 bases had no gene match. The CDR3 loop is CAWSVSRLTGRPSGGQGETQYF. In DNA, the CDR3 is TGTGCCTGGAGTGTATCCCGGTTGACAGGGAGGCCCAGCGGGGGGCAGGGCGAGACCCAGTACTTC.

The chain employs TRBV12-3 or TRBV12-4 and TRBJ2-1; perhaps D is TRBD1 or TRBD2 (5 bases each). This CDR3 region has 13 residues. Trimming cost V 2 bases and J 6 bases, with 8 bases left between them. As DNA, the CDR3 is TGTGCCAGCAGTTTATCAGGGACCAATGAGCAGTTCTTC. Protein sequence: CASSLSGTNEQFF.

This chain connects TRBV18 to TRBJ1-5, with TRBD1 as a possible D gene (6 bases). The CDR3 totals 18 residues. CDR1 is KGHSH, CDR2 LQKENI, per germline. V lost 3 bases, J lost 1 base, and 19 bases lay in between. The CDR3 DNA sequence: TGTGCCAGCTCACCGGGTCCAGGGGACATCTGGAGCAATCAGCCCCAGCATTTT. Its protein is CASSPGPGDIWSNQPQHF.

The chain recombines TRBV15 with TRBJ1-1, with 10 bases lining up with TRBD1. The CDR3 sequence is 16 residues long. Germline V gene sequence: CDR1 LNHNV, CDR2 YYDKDF (reference sequence). With V trimmed by 1 base and J by 4 bases, 6 bases remained unmatched. The CDR3 reads CATSRGRDRGFTEAFF. Here the CDR3 DNA reads TGTGCCACCAGCAGAGGGCGGGACAGGGGCTTCACTGAAGCTTTCTTT.

This clone was seen once. The genes are TRBV12-5 and TRBJ1-1; D is undetermined. The CDR3 has 15 residues. With 4 bases removed from V and 4 bases from J, the gap between germline ends came to 16 bases. From germline, CDR1 is LGHNT and CDR2 FRNRAP. The CDR3 sequence: CASGSTSPLGTEAFF. The CDR3 bases are TGTGCTAGTGGTTCAACTTCCCCACTGGGCACTGAAGCTTTCTTT.

In this sample, this clone turned up once. V is TRBV7-9 and J is TRBJ1-6; TRBD1 matches at 7 bases. Germline assignment: CDR1 SEHNR and CDR2 FQNEAQ (reference sequence). The V segment lost 3 bases and the J segment 4 bases; nucleotides outside the gene matches: 6. There are 16 residues in the CDR3. This CDR3 is CASSFAGTEYNSPLHF. The DNA for the CDR3 is TGTGCCAGCAGCTTTGCCGGGACAGAATATAATTCACCCCTCCACTTT.

This sequence joins TRBV6-5 and TRBJ2-7; D may be TRBD1 (6 bases). Trimming took off 0 bases at V and 0 bases at J, with 9 bases between the two ends. In germline, CDR1 is MNHEY, CDR2 SVGAGI. CDR3 size: 15 residues. This CDR3 is CASSYSGHYSYEQYF. The CDR3 DNA reads TGTGCCAGCAGTTACTCGGGACACTACTCCTACGAGCAGTACTTC.

The gene calls are TRBV7-9 and TRBJ2-3, with TRBD1 matching 11 bases. J gave up 4 bases and V 5 bases, and 5 bases lay outside the gene matches. In germline, CDR1 is SEHNR, CDR2 FQNEAQ (reference sequence). The length of the CDR3 is 15 residues. For the CDR3, the DNA is TGTGCCAGCAGCCCAGGACAGGGGGCTGCAGATACGCAGTATTTT. This sequence encodes CASSPGQGAADTQYF.

The chain joins TRBV15 to TRBJ2-1, with D tentatively TRBD2 (5 bases). The V gene's germline CDR1 is LNHNV and CDR2 YYDKDF (reference sequence). V dropped 4 bases and J dropped 0 bases, with 16 bases sitting between them. There are 17 residues in the CDR3. CDR3 DNA sequence: TGTGCCACCAGCAAATGGAGGCAGCAGCTCTCCTACAATGAGCAGTTCTTC. This codes for CATSKWRQQLSYNEQFF.

The chain links TRBV6-5 to TRBJ2-1; no clear D. The germline V and J ends were trimmed by 6 bases and 5 bases, with 14 bases remaining between them. CDR1 MNHEY and CDR2 SVGAGI come from the germline V gene. The CDR3 length is 14 residues. CDR3 DNA: TGTGCCAGCAGCCCACCCGGTCTCGACAATGAGCAGTTCTTC. It specifies CASSPPGLDNEQFF.

V and J are TRBV5-5 and TRBJ2-3; 9 nucleotides agree with TRBD2. Germline V gives CDR1 SGHKS, CDR2 YYEKEE (reference sequence). V lost 0 bases and J lost 5; bases outside the gene matches: 7. This CDR3 spans 16 amino acids. CDR3: CASSLAGLAVRDTQYF. CDR3 coding DNA: TGTGCCAGCAGCTTGGCGGGACTAGCTGTGAGAGATACGCAGTATTTT.

The rearrangement links TRBV19 to TRBJ2-1, with D hard to call. V was shortened by 5 bases and J by 10 bases, with 12 bases between the two germline ends. The V gene's germline CDR1 is LNHDA and CDR2 SQIVND (reference sequence). This CDR3 comprises 12 residues. This CDR3 is CASSSHRQEQFF. The CDR3 nucleotides are TGTGCCAGTAGTTCCCACCGCCAGGAGCAGTTCTTC.

The J gene is TRBJ2-7, the V gene TRBV6-5; 9 bases align to TRBD1. V dropped 5 bases and J dropped 7; count of bases not matched to a gene: 9. Germline V gene lookup returns CDR1 MNHEY and CDR2 SVGAGI. The CDR3 extends over 14 amino acids. CDR3 sequence: CASSTRDRANEQYF. CDR3 nucleotides: TGTGCCAGCAGTACCCGGGACAGGGCGAATGAGCAGTACTTC.

The chain combines TRBV7-2 with TRBJ2-2; no clear D gene. Trimming took off 8 bases at V and 7 bases at J, with 11 bases between the two ends. The CDR3 contains 12 residues. Germline CDR1 reads SGHTA; CDR2 reads FQGNSA. CDR3 region: CASSRDFGELFF. DNA for the CDR3: TGTGCCAGCTCGAGAGATTTCGGGGAGCTGTTTTTT. Together with reference TRBV7-2 and TRBJ2-2, the CDR3 gives the full variable domain: GAGVSQSPSNKVTEKGKDVELRCDPISGHTALYWYRQSLGQGLEFLIYFQGNSAPDKSGLPSDRFSAERTGGSVSTLTIQRTQQEDSAVYLCASSRDFGELFFGEGSRLTVL.

The rearrangement uses TRBV19 and TRBJ1-5; D remains unclear. V was cut by 3 bases and J by 0 bases, with 18 bases left in between. The germline V gene encodes CDR1 LNHDA and CDR2 SQIVND (reference sequence). This CDR3 contains 18 residues. CDR3 loop: CASSIWQATPTSNQPQHF. CDR3 DNA: TGTGCCAGTAGTATCTGGCAGGCAACCCCCACTAGCAATCAGCCCCAGCATTTT.

This chain connects TRBV6-5 to TRBJ1-4; TRBD1 agrees at 7 bases. The V gene's germline CDR1 is MNHEY and CDR2 SVGAGI. V gave up 11 bases and J gave up 6 bases; unmatched junction bases: 12. This CDR3 has 14 amino acids. The CDR3 DNA is TGTGCCGGCCGACAGGGAAGTTTGGATGAAAAACTGTTTTTT. The encoded protein is CAGRQGSLDEKLFF.

The V gene is TRBV30, the J gene TRBJ1-1; tentative D call: TRBD1 (5 bases). Looked up from germline, CDR1 is GTSNPN and CDR2 is SVGIG (reference sequence). V was trimmed by 0 bases and J by 7 bases, leaving 12 bases between them. The CDR3 is 13 residues long. The CDR3 loop is CAWSVPGGVEAFF. Here the CDR3 DNA reads TGTGCCTGGAGTGTGCCGGGGGGGGTTGAAGCTTTCTTT. Combining the CDR3 with reference TRBV30 and TRBJ1-1 gives the whole variable domain SQTIHQWPATLVQPVGSPLSLECTVEGTSNPNLYWYRQAAGRGLQLLFYSVGIGQISSEVPQNLSASRPQDRQFILSSKKLLLSDSGFYLCAWSVPGGVEAFFGQGTRLTVV.